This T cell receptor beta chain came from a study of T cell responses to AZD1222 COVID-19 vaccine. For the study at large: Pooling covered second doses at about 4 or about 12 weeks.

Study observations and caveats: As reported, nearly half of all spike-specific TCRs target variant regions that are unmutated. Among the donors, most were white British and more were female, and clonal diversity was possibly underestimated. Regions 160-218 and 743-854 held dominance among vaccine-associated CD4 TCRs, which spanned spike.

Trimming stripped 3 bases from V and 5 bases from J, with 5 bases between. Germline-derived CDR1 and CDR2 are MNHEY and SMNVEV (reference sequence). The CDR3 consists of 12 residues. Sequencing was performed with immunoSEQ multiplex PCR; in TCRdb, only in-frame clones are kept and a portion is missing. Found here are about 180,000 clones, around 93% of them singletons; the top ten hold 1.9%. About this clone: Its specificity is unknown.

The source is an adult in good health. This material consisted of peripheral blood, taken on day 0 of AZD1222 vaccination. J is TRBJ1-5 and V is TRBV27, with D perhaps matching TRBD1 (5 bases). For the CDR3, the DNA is TGTGCCAGCAGTTTCAGGGATCAGCCCCAGCATTTT. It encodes CASSFRDQPQHF.